Below, one TCR beta chain is given with its context. The data derive from a study of blood T cell repertoires in COVID-19. The repertoire was sequenced with immunoSEQ multiplex PCR; TCRdb's copy has only in-frame clones and lacks some. The sample lists roughly 670,000 clones; about 87% were seen once. CDR3 size: 15 residues. Germline CDR1 reads SEHNR; CDR2 reads FQNEAQ (reference sequence). V was pared by 4 bases and J by 3 bases, with 5 bases of the junction left unmatched. The sequencing sample was made of peripheral blood. The chain uses TRBV7-9 and TRBJ2-1; 8 bases map to TRBD1. This sequence was found in a woman under 30 with acute or convalescent COVID-19. CDR3 region: CASSSPGGRYNEQFF. CDR3 sequence (DNA): TGTGCCAGCAGCTCCCCAGGGGGCCGCTACAATGAGCAGTTCTTC.